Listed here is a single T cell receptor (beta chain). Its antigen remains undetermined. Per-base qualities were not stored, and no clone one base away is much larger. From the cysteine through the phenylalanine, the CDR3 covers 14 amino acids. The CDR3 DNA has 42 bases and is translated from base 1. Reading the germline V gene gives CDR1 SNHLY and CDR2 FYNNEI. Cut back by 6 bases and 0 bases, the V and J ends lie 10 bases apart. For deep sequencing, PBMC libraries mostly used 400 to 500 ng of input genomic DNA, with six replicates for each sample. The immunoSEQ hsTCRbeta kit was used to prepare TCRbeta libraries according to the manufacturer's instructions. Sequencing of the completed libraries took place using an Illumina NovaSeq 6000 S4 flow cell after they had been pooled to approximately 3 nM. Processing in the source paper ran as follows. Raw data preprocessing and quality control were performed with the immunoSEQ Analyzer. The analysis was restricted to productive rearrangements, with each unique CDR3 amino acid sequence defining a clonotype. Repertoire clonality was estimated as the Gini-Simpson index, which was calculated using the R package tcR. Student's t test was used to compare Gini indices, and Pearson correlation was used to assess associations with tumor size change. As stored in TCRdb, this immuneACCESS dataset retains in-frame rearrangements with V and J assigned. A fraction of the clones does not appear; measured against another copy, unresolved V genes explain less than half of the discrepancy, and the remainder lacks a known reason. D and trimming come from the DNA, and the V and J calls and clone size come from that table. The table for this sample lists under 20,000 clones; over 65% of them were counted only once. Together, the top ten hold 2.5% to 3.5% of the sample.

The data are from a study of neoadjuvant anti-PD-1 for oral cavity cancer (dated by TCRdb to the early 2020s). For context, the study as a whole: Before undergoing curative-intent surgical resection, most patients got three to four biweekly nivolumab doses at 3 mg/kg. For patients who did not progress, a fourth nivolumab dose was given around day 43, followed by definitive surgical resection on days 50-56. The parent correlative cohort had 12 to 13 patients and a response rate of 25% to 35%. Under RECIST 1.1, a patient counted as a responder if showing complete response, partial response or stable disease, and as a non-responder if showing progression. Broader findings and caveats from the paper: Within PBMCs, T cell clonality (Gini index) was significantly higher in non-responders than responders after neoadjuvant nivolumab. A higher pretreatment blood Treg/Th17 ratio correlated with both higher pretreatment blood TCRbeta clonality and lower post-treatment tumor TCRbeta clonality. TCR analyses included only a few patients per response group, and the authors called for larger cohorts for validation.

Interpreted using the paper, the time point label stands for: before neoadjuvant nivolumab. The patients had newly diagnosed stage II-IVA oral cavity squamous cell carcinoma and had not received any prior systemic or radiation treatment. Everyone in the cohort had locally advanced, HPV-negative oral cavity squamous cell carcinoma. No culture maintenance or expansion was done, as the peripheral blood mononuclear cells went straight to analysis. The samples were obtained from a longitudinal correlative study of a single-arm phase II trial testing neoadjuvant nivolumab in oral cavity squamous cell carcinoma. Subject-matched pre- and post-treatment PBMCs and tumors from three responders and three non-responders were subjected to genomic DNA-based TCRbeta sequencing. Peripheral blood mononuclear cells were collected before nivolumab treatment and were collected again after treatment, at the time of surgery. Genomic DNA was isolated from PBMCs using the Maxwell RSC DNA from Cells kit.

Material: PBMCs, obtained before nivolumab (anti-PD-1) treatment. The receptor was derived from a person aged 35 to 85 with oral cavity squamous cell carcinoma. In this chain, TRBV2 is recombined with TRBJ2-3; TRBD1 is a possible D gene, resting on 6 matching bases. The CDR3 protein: CASSPGHSTDTQYF. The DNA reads TGTGCCAGCAGCCCGGGACACAGCACAGATACGCAGTATTTT.